Listed here are 27 T cell receptor beta chains from one sample, sequenced in a study of T cell repertoires in cytomegalovirus infection. Each CDR3 protein is one row after TCRdb ran MiXCR on the reads. The repertoire includes approximately 140,000 distinct CDR3 sequences, roughly 8.2% of them detected once, and around 10% sits in the top ten. Sequenced: PBMCs. These receptors were obtained from a human donor in good health (CMV status not recorded). Some clones in this sample may be carry-over from other donors' samples.

Here the CDR3 reads CASSYFGLAEAFF. CDR3 nucleotides: TGTGCCAGCAGTTACTTCGGGTTGGCTGAAGCTTTCTTT. This rearrangement joins TRBV6-5 to TRBJ1-1; D unresolved. The CDR3 loop spans 13 amino acids. Germline V gene data show CDR1 as MNHEY and CDR2 as SVGAGI. Trimming shortened V by 1 base and J by 6 bases, and 9 bases separated the two germline ends.

This clonotype was detected many times. V gene TRBV28 combines with J gene TRBJ1-3; 9 nucleotides line up with TRBD1. The V segment lost 9 bases and the J segment 4 bases; nucleotides outside the gene matches: 13. The CDR3 is 16 amino acids. CDR1 and CDR2 from the germline V gene are MDHEN and SYDVKM. The CDR3 region is CASRLSSGQGGNTIYF. The CDR3 bases are TGTGCCAGTCGGCTCTCCTCGGGACAGGGCGGAAACACCATATATTTT.

This clonotype was seen many times. This chain connects TRBV7-6 to TRBJ1-1; tentative D call: TRBD1 (6 bases). CDR1 and CDR2 (germline): SGHVS, FNYEAQ. V lost 5 bases and J 8 bases, leaving 12 bases between the germline ends. The CDR3 totals 12 residues. This CDR3 reads CASSRLGTEAFF. Written as DNA, the CDR3 is TGTGCCAGCAGCCGGCTCGGGACAGAAGCTTTCTTT.

This clonotype has ten or more counts. The CDR3 DNA follows: TGTGCCAGCAGCTTAGCGGGCAGGGGGCGCGGGACCCAGTACTTC. Encoded protein: CASSLAGRGRGTQYF. The V gene is TRBV7-2, the J gene TRBJ2-5, with 8 bases matching TRBD1. V shed 0 bases, J shed 7 bases, and the junction held 7 bases outside the gene matches. CDR3 length equals 15 residues. Germline CDR1 SGHTA, CDR2 FQGNSA. Filled out from reference TRBV7-2 and TRBJ2-5, the complete variable domain reads GAGVSQSPSNKVTEKGKDVELRCDPISGHTALYWYRQSLGQGLEFLIYFQGNSAPDKSGLPSDRFSAERTGGSVSTLTIQRTQQEDSAVYLCASSLAGRGRGTQYFGPGTRLLVL.

The V call is TRBV20-1, the J call TRBJ2-7; 15 bases agree with TRBD2. The CDR3 has 16 residues. The V and J ends lost 6 bases and 6 bases, in that order; junction bases with no gene match: 12. Germline-derived CDR1 and CDR2 are DFQATT and SNEGSKA (reference sequence). The CDR3 reads CSAPPGLAGGPSEQYF. The CDR3 DNA reads as TGCAGTGCCCCACCCGGACTAGCGGGGGGGCCGAGCGAGCAGTACTTC.

As regards this clonotype: This may be a read error, as it is one base from a much larger clone. V is TRBV12-3 or TRBV12-4 and J is TRBJ1-5; TRBD1 is a possible D gene (6 bases). The CDR3 totals 13 residues. CDR3 sequence reads: CASRGQDNHPQHF. The CDR3 DNA reads TGTGCCAGCAGGGGACAAGACAATCATCCCCAGCATTTT.

The sample holds many counts of this clonotype. V gene TRBV7-2 combines with J gene TRBJ2-1; D call uncertain. Germline V gene sequence: CDR1 SGHTA, CDR2 FQGNSA. V was pared by 5 bases and J by 3 bases, with 14 bases between. This CDR3 is 15 amino acids long. The CDR3 reads CASSPQRQSYNEQFF. The CDR3 region has the DNA TGTGCCAGCAGCCCCCAACGCCAGAGCTACAATGAGCAGTTCTTC.

This clonotype was seen a handful of times. V is TRBV19 and J is TRBJ1-5; perhaps TRBD1 as D (6 bases). The CDR3 is made up of 16 amino acids. Germline assignment: CDR1 LNHDA and CDR2 SQIVND (reference sequence). The ends were cut back, 7 bases at V and 6 bases at J, with 22 bases in the middle. CDR3 protein: CASNPQGSGGGQPQHF. The CDR3 DNA sequence: TGTGCCAGTAACCCCCAGGGCTCCGGAGGGGGTCAGCCCCAGCATTTT.

V is TRBV29-1 and J is TRBJ1-5; D is undetermined. The V gene's germline CDR1 is SQVTM and CDR2 ANQGSEA. The length of the CDR3 is 12 residues. V was cut by 4 bases and J by 1 base, with 5 bases left in between. CDR3 nucleotide sequence: TGCAGCGTTGGGCAGAGCAATCAGCCCCAGCATTTT. Its translation: CSVGQSNQPQHF.

V gene TRBV7-2 combines with J gene TRBJ2-6; D gene uncertain. The CDR3 is made up of 20 amino acids. V lost 2 bases, J lost 5 bases, and 25 bases lay in between. The germline gives CDR1 SGHTA, CDR2 FQGNSA. The CDR3 region has the DNA TGTGCCAGCAGCTTAACCTGTGCTGGCAGAGACTCTCTGAGGGCCAACGTCCTGACTTTC. Its protein is CASSLTCAGRDSLRANVLTF.

The rearrangement uses TRBV10-3 and TRBJ2-2; D may be TRBD2 (5 bases). V lost 6 bases and J 0 bases, leaving 11 bases between the germline ends. The length of the CDR3 is 15 residues. From germline, CDR1 is ENHRY and CDR2 SYGVKD. This chain's CDR3 is CAIRGSPTNTGELFF. CDR3 bases: TGTGCCATCAGAGGGAGTCCTACGAACACCGGGGAGCTGTTTTTT.

This clonotype was seen at least ten times. The V gene is TRBV5-1, the J gene TRBJ1-2; the D gene is possibly TRBD1 (5 bases). The germline V gene encodes CDR1 SGHRS and CDR2 YFSETQ. The length of the CDR3 is 13 residues. The ends were cut back, 0 bases at V and 6 bases at J, with 9 bases in the middle. The CDR3 reads CASSLGGVDGYTF. Here the CDR3 DNA reads TGCGCCAGCAGCTTGGGAGGGGTCGATGGCTACACCTTC.

This clonotype was seen only a few times. The chain is built from TRBV5-1 and TRBJ2-6, with 7 bases lining up with TRBD1. The CDR3 is 18 amino acids. The germline V gene encodes CDR1 SGHRS and CDR2 YFSETQ. The J segment lost 1 base and the V segment lost 0 bases, leaving 7 bases of the junction unmatched. The CDR3 here is CASSLEGQRLSGANVLTF. The CDR3 coding sequence is TGCGCCAGCAGCTTGGAGGGACAGAGGCTTTCTGGGGCCAACGTCCTGACTTTC. The variable domain in full, completed from reference TRBV5-1 and TRBJ2-6, reads KAGVTQTPRYLIKTRGQQVTLSCSPISGHRSVSWYQQTPGQGLQFLFEYFSETQRNKGNFPGRFSGRQFSNSRSEMNVSTLELGDSALYLCASSLEGQRLSGANVLTFGAGSRLTVL.

Many counts were recorded for this clonotype. The chain links TRBV7-2 to TRBJ2-3; D unresolved. The CDR3 is made up of 14 amino acids. V was clipped by 2 bases and J by 1 base, with 7 bases between them. Germline V lookup: CDR1 SGHTA, CDR2 FQGNSA. The CDR3 bases are TGTGCCAGCAGCTTAATCGTCGGCACAGATACGCAGTATTTT. Amino acid sequence: CASSLIVGTDTQYF. The full variable domain, in which reference TRBV7-2 and TRBJ2-3 provide the parts outside the CDR3, is GAGVSQSPSNKVTEKGKDVELRCDPISGHTALYWYRQSLGQGLEFLIYFQGNSAPDKSGLPSDRFSAERTGGSVSTLTIQRTQQEDSAVYLCASSLIVGTDTQYFGPGTRLTVL.

This clonotype was detected ten times or more. The chain has TRBV28 and TRBJ2-3, with D possibly being TRBD1 (5 bases). Trimming removed 2 bases at V and 1 base at J, with 13 bases between. This CDR3 has 16 amino acids. CDR1 is MDHEN, CDR2 SYDVKM, per germline. The CDR3 DNA follows: TGTGCCAGCAGTTTAAGGACACTCTGGGGCACAGATACGCAGTATTTT. Amino acids: CASSLRTLWGTDTQYF.

This clonotype has a count of ten or more. The chain uses TRBV6-5 and TRBJ2-1, with 12 bases lining up with TRBD2. CDR3 size: 17 residues. The ends lost 0 bases at V and 6 bases at J; junction bases unmatched: 6. The V gene's germline CDR1 is MNHEY and CDR2 SVGAGI. The CDR3 DNA reads TGTGCCAGCAGTTACTCCCTTCTAGCGGGGGGGCCCAATGAGCAGTTCTTC. It encodes CASSYSLLAGGPNEQFF.

This clonotype was observed at least ten times. The V gene is TRBV7-2, the J gene TRBJ2-7, with D uncertain. Germline assignment: CDR1 SGHTA and CDR2 FQGNSA. This CDR3 has 12 amino acids. The V and J ends lost 4 bases and 3 bases respectively, with 7 bases between them. The CDR3 coding sequence is TGTGCCAGCAGCTCCCCCTTCTACGAGCAGTACTTC. Its protein is CASSSPFYEQYF. Full variable domain (outside the CDR3, taken from reference TRBV7-2 and TRBJ2-7): GAGVSQSPSNKVTEKGKDVELRCDPISGHTALYWYRQSLGQGLEFLIYFQGNSAPDKSGLPSDRFSAERTGGSVSTLTIQRTQQEDSAVYLCASSSPFYEQYFGPGTRLTVT.

The table lists this clonotype with many counts. The chain couples TRBV2 to TRBJ2-7; 8 bases fit TRBD1. Germline V CDR1 and CDR2: SNHLY, FYNNEI. Trimming at V came to 6 bases and at J to 5 bases, leaving 9 bases not matched to a gene. CDR3 length: 14 amino acids. In nucleotides, the CDR3 is TGTGCCAGCAGCGGACAGGGAATCCCCCACGAGCAGTACTTC. This sequence encodes CASSGQGIPHEQYF.

This clonotype was counted many times. The chain employs TRBV7-2 and TRBJ1-1; 8 bases are a match to TRBD1. Germline V gene data show CDR1 as SGHTA and CDR2 as FQGNSA. This CDR3 has 13 residues. V lost 3 bases, J lost 6 bases, and 3 bases stayed unmatched. CDR3 loop: CASSFQGAAEAFF. Here the CDR3 DNA reads TGTGCCAGCAGCTTCCAGGGGGCAGCTGAAGCTTTCTTT.

The sample holds many counts of this clonotype. The genes are TRBV7-9 and TRBJ2-7; D might be TRBD1 (5 bases). The CDR3 is made up of 14 amino acids. The V end was cut by 5 bases, the J end by 2 bases, with 13 bases between. Germline lookup yields CDR1 SEHNR and CDR2 FQNEAQ (reference sequence). Here the CDR3 reads CASSTPTETYEQYF. The CDR3 DNA is TGTGCCAGCAGCACCCCGACAGAAACCTACGAGCAGTACTTC.

V usage is TRBV5-1 and J usage is TRBJ2-7; TRBD1 aligns across 10 bases. V shed 7 bases and J 3 bases; nucleotides not matched to a gene: 13. CDR1 is SGHRS and CDR2 is YFSETQ in the germline V gene. The CDR3 has 16 amino acids. The CDR3 coding sequence is TGCGCCAGCTTGCTGAGTCCGGGACAGGGGTTCTACGAGCAGTACTTC. It yields the protein CASLLSPGQGFYEQYF.

This clonotype was observed at least ten times. The gene calls are TRBV28 and TRBJ1-2; a possible D gene is TRBD1 (5 bases). V lost 6 bases and J lost 6, with 20 bases in between. Germline CDR1 MDHEN, CDR2 SYDVKM. CDR3 length: 15 residues. CDR3 sequence (DNA): TGTGCCAGCAGCCTAGGTGGTGTTGGGGCGCATGGCTACACCTTC. Amino acids: CASSLGGVGAHGYTF.

The V gene is TRBV9, the J gene TRBJ2-3; TRBD2 is a possible D gene (7 bases). Trimming left V 0 bases short and J 6 bases short, with 20 bases between. The CDR3 is 17 amino acids. Germline CDR1 reads SGDLS; CDR2 reads YYNGEE. Here the CDR3 DNA reads TGTGCCAGCAGCGTAGTCCCAGGGTCCGGGGGGCCGGATACGCAGTATTTT. It is translated as CASSVVPGSGGPDTQYF.

This clonotype has at least ten counts. The chain is built from TRBV28 and TRBJ1-1, with 9 bases identical to TRBD1. With 5 bases clipped from V and 4 bases from J, the junction kept 5 bases outside the gene matches. Germline V gene data show CDR1 as MDHEN and CDR2 as SYDVKM. The CDR3 runs to 14 residues. The CDR3 is CASSQQGAPTEAFF. CDR3 sequence (DNA): TGTGCCAGCAGTCAACAGGGGGCTCCCACTGAAGCTTTCTTT. The variable domain in full, completed from reference TRBV28 and TRBJ1-1, reads DVKVTQSSRYLVKRTGEKVFLECVQDMDHENMFWYRQDPGLGLRLIYFSYDVKMKEKGDIPEGYSVSREKKERFSLILESASTNQTSMYLCASSQQGAPTEAFFGQGTRLTVV.

The V call is TRBV29-1, the J call TRBJ1-1, with unresolved D. Trimming removed 5 bases at V and 3 bases at J, with 4 bases between. CDR1 and CDR2 (germline): SQVTM, ANQGSEA. This CDR3 is 10 amino acids long. The CDR3 DNA follows: TGCAGCGTTCTAGACACTGAAGCTTTCTTT. Protein product: CSVLDTEAFF.

The table lists this clonotype with a few counts. The chain joins TRBV6-1 to TRBJ1-5; D might be TRBD1 (5 bases). Trimming removed 3 bases at V and 5 bases at J, with 14 bases between. Looked up from germline, CDR1 is MNHNS and CDR2 is SASEGT. The CDR3 spans 15 residues. CDR3 sequence: CASSDGTAGYQPQHF. The CDR3, as DNA: TGTGCCAGCAGTGACGGGACTGCGGGATATCAGCCCCAGCATTTT.

This clonotype showed up many times. The chain recombines TRBV6-5 with TRBJ1-3; D remains ambiguous. In germline, CDR1 is MNHEY, CDR2 SVGAGI. The ends were cut back, 6 bases at V and 4 bases at J, with 13 bases in the middle. The CDR3 has 14 amino acids. The CDR3 spells CASRATALGNTIYF. CDR3 sequence (DNA): TGTGCCAGCAGGGCGACGGCGCTAGGAAACACCATATATTTT.